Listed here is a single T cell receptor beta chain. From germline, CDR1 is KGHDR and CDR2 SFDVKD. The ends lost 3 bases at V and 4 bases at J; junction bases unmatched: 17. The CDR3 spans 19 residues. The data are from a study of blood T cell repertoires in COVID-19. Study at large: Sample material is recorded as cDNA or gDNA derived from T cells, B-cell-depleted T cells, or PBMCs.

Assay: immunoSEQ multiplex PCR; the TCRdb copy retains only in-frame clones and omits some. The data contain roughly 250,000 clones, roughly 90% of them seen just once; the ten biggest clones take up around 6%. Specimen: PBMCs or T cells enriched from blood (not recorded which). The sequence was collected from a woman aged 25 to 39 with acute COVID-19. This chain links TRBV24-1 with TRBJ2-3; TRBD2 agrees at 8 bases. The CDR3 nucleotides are TGTGCCACCAGTGATCCCGGGGGGCGGGAGACGGGAGGGGCAGATACGCAGTATTTT. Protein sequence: CATSDPGGRETGGADTQYF.